This TCR beta chain was recovered during a study of molecular identifiers for immune sequencing clone quantification. Between the trimmed V and J ends, which lost 1 base and 9 bases, there was a span of 10 bases. The CDR3 consists of 13 residues. Germline CDR1 MNHEY, CDR2 SMNVEV (reference sequence). TCRdb called the PCR reads again in MiXCR, with one record for every CDR3 protein. There are about 630,000 distinct CDR3 sequences in the sample; around 25% occur only once, and 0.78% lies in the top ten. The receptor comes from a human donor in good health. Some libraries in this study had Jurkat cell RNA spiked in. The chain has TRBV27 and TRBJ2-1; D gene ambiguous. The sample was naive CD8+ T cells from blood, with Jurkat cell RNA spiked in. Regarding subset: FACS-sorted CD8+CD4-CCR7+CD45RA+ naive T cells. CDR3 DNA sequence: TGTGCCAGCAGTTTATTAAGCCCAAGTGAGCAGTTCTTC. Translating gives CASSLLSPSEQFF.